The 2 T cell receptor beta chains below come from one sample, sequenced in a study of neurological immune-mediated disorders. TCRdb redid the calling of the 5' RACE reads with MiXCR, one entry per CDR3 protein. Here the sample spans roughly 80,000 distinct CDR3 sequences, around 9.9% being singletons. Material: PBMCs. All receptors derive from a man aged 50 to 60 in good health.

This clonotype occurred many times. The V call is TRBV5-1, the J call TRBJ1-4; no clear D. V shed 2 bases and J shed 0 bases, with 5 bases lying between them. The CDR3 contains 14 residues. Germline V gene data show CDR1 as SGHRS and CDR2 as YFSETQ. In nucleotides, the CDR3 is TGCGCCAGCAGCTTTTCAACAACTAATGAAAAACTGTTTTTT. This sequence encodes CASSFSTTNEKLFF.

In its sample, this clonotype was seen many times. The chain couples TRBV5-1 to TRBJ2-7; 7 bases are shared with TRBD1. CDR1 is SGHRS and CDR2 is YFSETQ in the germline V gene. Losses at the gene ends were 4 bases for V and 3 bases for J; bases not matched to a gene: 13. The CDR3 consists of 16 residues. This CDR3 reads CASSRPTGNFDYEQYF. DNA for the CDR3: TGCGCCAGCAGCCGACCGACAGGGAATTTTGACTACGAGCAGTACTTC.